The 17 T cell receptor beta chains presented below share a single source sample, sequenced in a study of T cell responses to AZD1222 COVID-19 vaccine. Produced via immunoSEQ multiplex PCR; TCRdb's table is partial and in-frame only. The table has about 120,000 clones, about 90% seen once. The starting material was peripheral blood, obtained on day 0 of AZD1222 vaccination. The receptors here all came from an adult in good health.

The chain's CDR3 is CASTQEGTGFPNEQFF. The CDR3 DNA reads TGTGCCAGCACCCAAGAGGGGACAGGTTTTCCCAATGAGCAGTTCTTC. The V call is TRBV7-8, the J call TRBJ2-1; the match to TRBD1 covers 8 bases. The CDR3 is 16 amino acids. Per germline, CDR1 SGHVS and CDR2 FQNEAQ. With V trimmed by 7 bases and J by 6 bases, 14 bases remained unmatched.

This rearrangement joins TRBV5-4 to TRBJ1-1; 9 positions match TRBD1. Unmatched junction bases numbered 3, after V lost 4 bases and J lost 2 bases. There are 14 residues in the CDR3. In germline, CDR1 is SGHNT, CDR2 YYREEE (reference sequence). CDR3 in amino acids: CASSPGQGNTEAFF. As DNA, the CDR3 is TGTGCCAGCAGCCCGGGACAGGGCAACACTGAAGCTTTCTTT.

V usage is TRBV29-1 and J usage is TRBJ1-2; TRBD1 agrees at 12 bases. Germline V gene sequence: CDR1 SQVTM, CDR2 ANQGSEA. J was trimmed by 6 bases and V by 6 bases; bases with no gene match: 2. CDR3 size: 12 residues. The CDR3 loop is CSVGTGGNGYTF. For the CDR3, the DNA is TGCAGCGTCGGGACAGGGGGCAATGGCTACACCTTC. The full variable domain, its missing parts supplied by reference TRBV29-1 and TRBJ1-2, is SAVISQKPSRDICQRGTSLTIQCQVDSQVTMMFWYRQQPGQSLTLIATANQGSEATYESGFVIDKFPISRPNLTFSTLTVSNMSPEDSSIYLCSVGTGGNGYTFGSGTRLTVV.

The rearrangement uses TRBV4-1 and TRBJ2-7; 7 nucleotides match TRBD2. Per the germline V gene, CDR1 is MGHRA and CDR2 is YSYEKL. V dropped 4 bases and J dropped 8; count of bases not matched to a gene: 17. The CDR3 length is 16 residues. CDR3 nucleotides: TGCGCCAGCAGCCCGTACTGGGGCAGCGGGGAGGTTAAGCAGTACTTC. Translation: CASSPYWGSGEVKQYF.

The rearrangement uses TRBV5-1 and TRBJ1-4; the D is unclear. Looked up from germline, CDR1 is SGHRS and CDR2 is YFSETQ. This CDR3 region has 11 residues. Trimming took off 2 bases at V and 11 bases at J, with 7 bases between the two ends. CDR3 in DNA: TGCGCCAGCAGCTTTGGGGATAAACTGTTTTTT. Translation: CASSFGDKLFF.

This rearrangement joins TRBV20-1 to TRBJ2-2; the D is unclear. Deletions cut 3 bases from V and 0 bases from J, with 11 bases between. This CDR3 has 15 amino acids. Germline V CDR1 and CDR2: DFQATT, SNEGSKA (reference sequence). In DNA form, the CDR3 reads TGCAGTGCTAGTTTCGGCAGATCGAACACCGGGGAGCTGTTTTTT. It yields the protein CSASFGRSNTGELFF.

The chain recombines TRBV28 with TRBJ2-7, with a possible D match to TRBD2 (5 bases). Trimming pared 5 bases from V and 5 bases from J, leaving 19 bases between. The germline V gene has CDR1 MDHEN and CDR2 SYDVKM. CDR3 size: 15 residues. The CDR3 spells CASSTRGMRGDEQYF. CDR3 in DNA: TGTGCCAGCAGTACACGGGGTATGCGTGGGGACGAGCAGTACTTC.

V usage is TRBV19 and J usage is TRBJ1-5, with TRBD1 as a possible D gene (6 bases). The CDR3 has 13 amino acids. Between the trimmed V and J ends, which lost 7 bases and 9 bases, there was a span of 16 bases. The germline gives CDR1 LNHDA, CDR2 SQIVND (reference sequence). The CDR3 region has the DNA TGTGCCAGTAAAGAAACAGGGATCCGGCCCCAGCATTTT. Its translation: CASKETGIRPQHF.

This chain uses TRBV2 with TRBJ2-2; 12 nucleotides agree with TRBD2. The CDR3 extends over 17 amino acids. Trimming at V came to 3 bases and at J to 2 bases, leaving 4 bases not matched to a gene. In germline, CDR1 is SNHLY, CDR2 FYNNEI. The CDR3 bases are TGTGCCAGCAGTGAGAAACTAGCGGGGGGTAACACCGGGGAGCTGTTTTTT. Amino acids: CASSEKLAGGNTGELFF.

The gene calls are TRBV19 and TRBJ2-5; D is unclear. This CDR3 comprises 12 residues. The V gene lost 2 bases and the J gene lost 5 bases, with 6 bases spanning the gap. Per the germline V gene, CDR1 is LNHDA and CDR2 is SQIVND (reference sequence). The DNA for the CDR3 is TGTGCCAGTAGTATAAAGGGCGAGACCCAGTACTTC. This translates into CASSIKGETQYF.

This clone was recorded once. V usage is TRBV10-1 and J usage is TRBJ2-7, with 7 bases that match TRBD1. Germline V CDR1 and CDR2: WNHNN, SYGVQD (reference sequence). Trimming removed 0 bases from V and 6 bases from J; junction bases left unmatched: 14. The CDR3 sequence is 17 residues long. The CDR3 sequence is CASSESKWATGTPEQYF. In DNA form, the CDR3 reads TGCGCCAGCAGTGAGTCGAAGTGGGCGACAGGGACCCCCGAGCAGTACTTC.

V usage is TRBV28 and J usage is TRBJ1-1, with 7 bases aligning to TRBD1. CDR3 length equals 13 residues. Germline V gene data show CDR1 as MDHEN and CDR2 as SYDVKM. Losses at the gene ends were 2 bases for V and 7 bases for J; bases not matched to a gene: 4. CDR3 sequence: CASSLRGRGEAFF. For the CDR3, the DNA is TGTGCCAGCAGTTTAAGGGGGCGGGGTGAAGCTTTCTTT.

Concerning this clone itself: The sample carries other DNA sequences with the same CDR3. CDR3 DNA sequence: TGTGCCAGCAGTTTCAGGGGTTACGGCTACACCTTC. This codes for CASSFRGYGYTF. This sequence joins TRBV27 and TRBJ1-2; TRBD1 might be the D (6 bases). CDR3 size: 12 residues. V was clipped by 3 bases and J by 8 bases, with 10 bases between them. The germline CDR1 and CDR2 sequences are MNHEY and SMNVEV (reference sequence).

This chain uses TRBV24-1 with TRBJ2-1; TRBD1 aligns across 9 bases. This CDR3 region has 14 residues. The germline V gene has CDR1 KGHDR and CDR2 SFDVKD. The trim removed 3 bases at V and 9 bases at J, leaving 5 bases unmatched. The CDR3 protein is CATSDPGQGFEQFF. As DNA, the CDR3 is TGTGCCACCAGTGATCCGGGACAGGGCTTTGAGCAGTTCTTC.

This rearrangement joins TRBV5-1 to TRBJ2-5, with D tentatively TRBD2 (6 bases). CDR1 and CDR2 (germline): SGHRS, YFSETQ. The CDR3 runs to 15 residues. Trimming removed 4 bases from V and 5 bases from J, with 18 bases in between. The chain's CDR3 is CASSPGAVIGETQYF. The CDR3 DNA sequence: TGCGCCAGCAGCCCGGGAGCCGTGATCGGGGAGACCCAGTACTTC. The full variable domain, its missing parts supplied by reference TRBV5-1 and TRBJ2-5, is KAGVTQTPRYLIKTRGQQVTLSCSPISGHRSVSWYQQTPGQGLQFLFEYFSETQRNKGNFPGRFSGRQFSNSRSEMNVSTLELGDSALYLCASSPGAVIGETQYFGPGTRLLVL.

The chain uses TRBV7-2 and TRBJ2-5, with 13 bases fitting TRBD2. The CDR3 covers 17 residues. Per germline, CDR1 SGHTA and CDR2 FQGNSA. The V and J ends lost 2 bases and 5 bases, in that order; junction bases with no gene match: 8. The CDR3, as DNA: TGTGCCAGCAGCTTATTACTAGCGGGGGGGACCGGGGAGACCCAGTACTTC. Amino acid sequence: CASSLLLAGGTGETQYF.

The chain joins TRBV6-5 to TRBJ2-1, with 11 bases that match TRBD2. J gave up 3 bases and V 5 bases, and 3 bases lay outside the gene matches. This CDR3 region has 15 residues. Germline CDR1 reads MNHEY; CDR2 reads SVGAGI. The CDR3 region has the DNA TGTGCCAGCAGTCGGGGACTAGCGGACTACAATGAGCAGTTCTTC. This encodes CASSRGLADYNEQFF.